This T cell receptor (beta chain) was recorded in a study of identical twins. This clonotype was observed a handful of times. TCRdb reanalysed the 5' RACE reads using MiXCR and keeps one entry per CDR3 protein. The sample lists under 1 million distinct CDR3 sequences, about 12% occurring once. Separately, the same data were catalogued under a study of yellow fever vaccine responses in identical twins.

This clonotype was obtained from a woman between 18 and 29 years old in good health. Sequenced material: PBMCs.

This CDR3 reads CSAREPSGVTNTGELFF. The CDR3 DNA follows: TGCAGTGCTAGAGAGCCTAGCGGGGTGACGAACACCGGGGAGCTGTTTTTT. The chain employs TRBV20-1 and TRBJ2-2; 9 nucleotides match TRBD2. V gave up 0 bases and J gave up 0 bases; unmatched junction bases: 5. The CDR3 extends over 17 amino acids. Germline CDR1 is DFQATT and CDR2 is SNEGSKA (reference sequence).